The 26 T cell receptor beta chains given below trace back to one sample, sequenced in a study of shared clonotypes between healthy human individuals (dated by TCRdb to about 2020). The library was made by the immunoSEQ multiplex PCR assay. The source is immuneACCESS, and TCRdb retained only in-frame sequences with V and J called. Part of the clones is not carried over; for the studies checked, unresolved V genes explain less than half of this, and the remainder is unexplained. Across this sample there are approximately 720,000 clones, with about 78% seen only once. Approximately 1.8% of the sample goes to the ten largest clones. Material for sequencing was memory CD4+ T cells sorted from blood. This specimen's cell subset or site label, interpreted: CD45RA-negative fraction. Receptors originate from a woman aged 30 to 39 in good health.

V usage is TRBV11-3 and J usage is TRBJ2-7; D is unclear. The germline V and J ends were trimmed by 5 bases and 0 bases, with 8 bases remaining between them. The CDR3 loop spans 13 amino acids. Germline CDR1 SGHNT, CDR2 YENEEA. The CDR3 loop reads CASSHNSSYEQYF. The CDR3 nucleotides are TGTGCCAGCAGCCACAACAGCTCCTACGAGCAGTACTTC. The full variable domain, completed using reference TRBV11-3 and TRBJ2-7, is EAGVVQSPRYKIIEKKQPVAFWCNPISGHNTLYWYLQNLGQGPELLIRYENEEAVDDSQLPKDRFSAERLKGVDSTLKIQPAELGDSAVYLCASSHNSSYEQYFGPGTRLTVT.

The rearrangement uses TRBV28 and TRBJ1-5; D may be TRBD1 (6 bases). This CDR3 comprises 15 residues. Germline V lookup: CDR1 MDHEN, CDR2 SYDVKM. Trimming took off 8 bases at V and 4 bases at J, with 18 bases between the two ends. CDR3 DNA: TGTGCCAGCGAAGTTTGGGGCAGGGGAAATCAGCCCCAGCATTTT. This translates into CASEVWGRGNQPQHF.

This chain links TRBV6-6 with TRBJ2-3; 7 nucleotides line up with TRBD2. After removal of 6 bases from V and 6 bases from J, the junction contained 6 bases not matched to a gene. The length of the CDR3 is 13 residues. Per germline, CDR1 MNHNY and CDR2 SVGAGI (reference sequence). CDR3 in amino acids: CASRVGREDTQYF. Written as DNA, the CDR3 is TGTGCCAGCAGGGTTGGGAGGGAGGATACGCAGTATTTT.

This clone showed up just once. The CDR3 region is CASPGTSGTMWDNEQFF. The CDR3 DNA sequence: TGTGCCAGCCCTGGGACTAGCGGGACCATGTGGGACAATGAGCAGTTCTTC. The J gene is TRBJ2-1, the V gene TRBV28; 13 nucleotides line up with TRBD2. This CDR3 is built from 17 residues. Germline lookup yields CDR1 MDHEN and CDR2 SYDVKM. The V segment lost 8 bases and the J segment 5 bases; nucleotides outside the gene matches: 12.

Of note for this clone: This sample includes further DNA sequences coding for the same CDR3. The chain is built from TRBV5-1 and TRBJ1-4; 8 bases are a match to TRBD1. Losses at the gene ends were 3 bases for V and 2 bases for J; bases not matched to a gene: 0. The CDR3 sequence is 14 residues long. The germline gives CDR1 SGHRS, CDR2 YFSETQ. CDR3 region: CASSWTGTNEKLFF. The DNA for the CDR3 is TGCGCCAGCAGCTGGACAGGGACTAATGAAAAACTGTTTTTT.

The gene calls are TRBV15 and TRBJ2-5, with D perhaps matching TRBD2 (5 bases). The V and J ends lost 0 bases and 9 bases respectively, with 20 bases between them. This CDR3 region has 16 residues. Germline loops: CDR1 LNHNV, CDR2 YYDKDF (reference sequence). The CDR3 DNA reads TGTGCCACCAGCAGAGATACGGGCGGGCCCGCGATCTCCCAGTACTTC. It codes for CATSRDTGGPAISQYF.

V and J are TRBV5-1 and TRBJ1-3, with TRBD1 matching 8 bases. The germline V gene has CDR1 SGHRS and CDR2 YFSETQ. This CDR3 contains 18 residues. Trimming removed 2 bases from V and 3 bases from J; junction bases left unmatched: 13. CDR3 nucleotides: TGCGCCAGCAGCTTAACAGGGGGTCACAACAGTATTGGAAACACCATATATTTT. Encoded protein: CASSLTGGHNSIGNTIYF.

This sequence joins TRBV28 and TRBJ1-5, with 7 bases aligning to TRBD1. After removal of 5 bases from V and 6 bases from J, the junction contained 10 bases not matched to a gene. CDR1 and CDR2 from the germline V gene are MDHEN and SYDVKM. There are 15 residues in the CDR3. Here the CDR3 reads CASSNNRGVTQPQHF. CDR3 nucleotide sequence: TGTGCCAGCAGTAACAACAGGGGAGTTACTCAGCCCCAGCATTTT.

This clone was counted only a few times. The chain employs TRBV29-1 and TRBJ1-1; TRBD1 agrees at 9 bases. There are 13 residues in the CDR3. The V and J ends lost 7 bases and 5 bases, in that order; junction bases with no gene match: 8. From germline, CDR1 is SQVTM and CDR2 ANQGSEA. The DNA of the CDR3 is TGCAGCGCTGACAGGGGGGCGCATACTGAAGCTTTCTTT. It codes for CSADRGAHTEAFF.

This clone has just a few counts. The chain joins TRBV18 to TRBJ2-7; D is perhaps TRBD2 (6 bases). The CDR3 is 18 amino acids. Per germline, CDR1 KGHSH and CDR2 LQKENI. V lost 0 bases to trimming and J lost 3 bases, with 21 bases between them. In nucleotides, the CDR3 is TGTGCCAGCTCACCACCGGGTCTAGCGAACCCGAGAAACTACGAGCAGTACTTC. Amino acid sequence: CASSPPGLANPRNYEQYF. The variable domain in full, completed from reference TRBV18 and TRBJ2-7, reads NAGVMQNPRHLVRRRGQEARLRCSPMKGHSHVYWYRQLPEEGLKFMVYLQKENIIDESGMPKERFSAEFPKEGPSILRIQQVVRGDSAAYFCASSPPGLANPRNYEQYFGPGTRLTVT.

The genes are TRBV18 and TRBJ2-1; 11 bases match TRBD2. This CDR3 is 15 amino acids long. CDR1 and CDR2 (germline): KGHSH, LQKENI. Trimming at V came to 4 bases and at J to 5 bases, leaving 4 bases not matched to a gene. CDR3 protein: CASSLLAGGNNEQFF. In DNA, the CDR3 is TGTGCCAGCTCACTTCTAGCGGGAGGCAACAATGAGCAGTTCTTC. Together with reference TRBV18 and TRBJ2-1, the CDR3 gives the full variable domain: NAGVMQNPRHLVRRRGQEARLRCSPMKGHSHVYWYRQLPEEGLKFMVYLQKENIIDESGMPKERFSAEFPKEGPSILRIQQVVRGDSAAYFCASSLLAGGNNEQFFGPGTRLTVL.

On this clone: Within the sample, other DNA sequences also encode this same CDR3. The chain uses TRBV27 and TRBJ2-7, with D uncertain. V shed 6 bases and J shed 3 bases, with 12 bases lying between them. Germline lookup yields CDR1 MNHEY and CDR2 SMNVEV (reference sequence). This CDR3 has 13 amino acids. CDR3 in amino acids: CASSPGRNYEQYF. CDR3 nucleotides: TGTGCCAGCAGCCCTGGCAGGAACTACGAGCAGTACTTC.

Notes on this clone: In the same sample, other DNA sequences code for this CDR3. The gene calls are TRBV5-1 and TRBJ2-5, with D uncertain. CDR3 length equals 13 residues. The ends were cut back, 2 bases at V and 1 base at J, with 6 bases in the middle. The V gene's germline CDR1 is SGHRS and CDR2 YFSETQ. Here the CDR3 reads CASSLYGQETQYF. CDR3 nucleotide sequence: TGCGCCAGCAGCTTATACGGCCAAGAGACCCAGTACTTC.

This clone was observed a handful of times. The gene calls are TRBV28 and TRBJ1-3, with 10 bases identical to TRBD1. Germline trimming cut 6 bases from V and 4 bases from J; bases unmatched to any gene: 6. The CDR3 totals 15 residues. Germline loops: CDR1 MDHEN, CDR2 SYDVKM. This chain's CDR3 is CASRGQGGKGNTIYF. CDR3 nucleotide sequence: TGTGCCAGCAGAGGACAGGGGGGTAAGGGAAACACCATATATTTT.

This sequence joins TRBV10-3 and TRBJ2-2; a weak D match, TRBD1 (6 bases). From germline, CDR1 is ENHRY and CDR2 SYGVKD. Trimming stripped 5 bases from V and 1 base from J, with 17 bases between. This CDR3 contains 17 residues. CDR3 coding DNA: TGTGCCATCAGTACACCAAGGGGGACAAAGAACACCGGGGAGCTGTTTTTT. Amino acid sequence: CAISTPRGTKNTGELFF.

This chain connects TRBV29-1 to TRBJ1-1; TRBD1 might be the D (5 bases). With 2 bases removed from V and 6 bases from J, the gap between germline ends came to 10 bases. The CDR3 runs to 12 residues. Germline-derived CDR1 and CDR2 are SQVTM and ANQGSEA. The CDR3 DNA follows: TGCAGCGTTGAACAGACGGGGGCTGAAGCTTTCTTT. It codes for CSVEQTGAEAFF.

This clone was recorded a few times. The chain has TRBV9 and TRBJ2-1; D remains unclear. Germline loops: CDR1 SGDLS, CDR2 YYNGEE. V was pared by 0 bases and J by 9 bases, with 16 bases between. The CDR3 spans 15 residues. The CDR3 bases are TGTGCCAGCAGCGTAGTGCCCCGGCCGAAGGGTGAGCAGTTCTTC. Its protein product is CASSVVPRPKGEQFF.

V gene TRBV28 combines with J gene TRBJ1-1; D gene uncertain. The germline V gene has CDR1 MDHEN and CDR2 SYDVKM. The CDR3 is made up of 14 amino acids. The V and J ends lost 3 bases and 1 base respectively, with 9 bases between them. CDR3 bases: TGTGCCAGCAGTTTCTCTGGATGGAACACTGAAGCTTTCTTT. Protein sequence: CASSFSGWNTEAFF.

This chain connects TRBV18 to TRBJ2-7; a possible D gene is TRBD2 (5 bases). The CDR3 loop spans 14 amino acids. Trimming removed 1 base from V and 0 bases from J, with 7 bases in between. The germline V gene has CDR1 KGHSH and CDR2 LQKENI. CDR3 sequence reads: CASSPQGSSYEQYF. The CDR3, as DNA: TGTGCCAGCTCACCACAAGGGAGCTCCTACGAGCAGTACTTC.

The chain couples TRBV4-1 to TRBJ1-1; 8 bases align to TRBD1. V shed 0 bases and J 3 bases; nucleotides not matched to a gene: 9. CDR1 MGHRA and CDR2 YSYEKL come from the germline V gene. CDR3 length: 17 residues. The CDR3 nucleotides read TGCGCCAGCAGCCAAGATAGGGGACAGGCTGTTTACACTGAAGCTTTCTTT. Its translation is CASSQDRGQAVYTEAFF.

About this clone: Additional DNA sequences in this sample encode the identical CDR3. The V call is TRBV7-3, the J call TRBJ2-2; TRBD2 matches 11 bases. V dropped 5 bases and J dropped 4; count of bases not matched to a gene: 3. CDR3 length equals 15 residues. Looked up from germline, CDR1 is SGHTA and CDR2 is FQGTGA. CDR3 region: CASSPGLAGTGELFF. CDR3 bases: TGTGCCAGCAGCCCTGGACTAGCGGGCACCGGGGAGCTGTTTTTT.

The rearrangement links TRBV30 to TRBJ1-5; no clear D. This CDR3 is built from 12 residues. Trimming removed 4 bases from V and 4 bases from J, with 8 bases in between. Germline lookup yields CDR1 GTSNPN and CDR2 SVGIG (reference sequence). The CDR3 loop is CAWKRGNQPQHF. Written as DNA, the CDR3 is TGTGCCTGGAAACGGGGAAATCAGCCCCAGCATTTT.

This clone has just a few counts. The chain uses TRBV2 and TRBJ1-1; no reliable D call. Trimming took 7 bases from V and 4 from J, leaving 10 bases between them. CDR1 is SNHLY and CDR2 is FYNNEI in the germline V gene. The CDR3 length is 12 residues. The CDR3 bases are TGTGCCAGCAATGTTCAGATCACTGAAGCTTTCTTT. Its translation: CASNVQITEAFF.

This clone was found a few times. The chain joins TRBV13 to TRBJ2-5; D gene ambiguous. This CDR3 is built from 14 residues. The V gene's germline CDR1 is PRHDT and CDR2 FYEKMQ (reference sequence). Trimming pared 0 bases from V and 4 bases from J, leaving 9 bases between. The DNA for the CDR3 is TGTGCCAGCAGCTTAGGCTCTTCGGGAGAGACCCAGTACTTC. Amino acid sequence: CASSLGSSGETQYF.

The gene calls are TRBV15 and TRBJ2-3, with D perhaps matching TRBD1 (5 bases). There are 15 residues in the CDR3. The V gene's germline CDR1 is LNHNV and CDR2 YYDKDF (reference sequence). Trimming removed 4 bases from V and 2 bases from J, with 13 bases in between. The CDR3 DNA reads TGTGCCACCAGCACATTAGCAGGGTTCACAGATACGCAGTATTTT. It yields the protein CATSTLAGFTDTQYF. The entire variable domain, with the rest obtained from reference TRBV15 and TRBJ2-3, is as follows: DAMVIQNPRYQVTQFGKPVTLSCSQTLNHNVMYWYQQKSSQAPKLLFHYYDKDFNNEADTPDNFQSRRPNTSFCFLDIRSPGLGDTAMYLCATSTLAGFTDTQYFGPGTRLTVL.

The CDR3 spells CASSPEGAYEQYF. The CDR3 DNA sequence: TGTGCCAGTTCCCCCGAGGGTGCCTACGAGCAGTACTTC. This rearrangement joins TRBV19 to TRBJ2-7; weak D call: TRBD2 (5 bases). The CDR3 is 13 amino acids. Germline-derived CDR1 and CDR2 are LNHDA and SQIVND (reference sequence). V shed 8 bases and J shed 2 bases, with 13 bases lying between them.